Listed below are T cell receptor beta chains from one sample, sequenced in a study of long-term antiretroviral therapy in people with HIV. Libraries were prepared by immunoSEQ multiplex PCR; TCRdb keeps only in-frame clonotypes and omits some of them. Of around 25,000 clones in the sample, 81% were seen once. Sample: unsorted PBMCs, taken 4.4 years after starting antiretroviral therapy. The receptors were gathered from a man aged 25-40 years with HIV. Both conserved end residues are part of each CDR3. A D gene is named only where the DNA matches it firmly. Some rows have no size entry. The others give once, few or many, or a class for an expanded clone.

d_gene | j_gene | abundance | v_gene | CDR3aa | CDR3nt
TRBD1 | TRBJ1-2 | NA | TRBV6-1 | CASSGQGYYGYTF | TGTGCCAGCAGCGGACAGGGATACTATGGCTACACCTTC
TRBD1 | TRBJ2-7 | NA | TRBV5-1 | CASSWGQEYEQYF | TGCGCCAGCAGTTGGGGACAGGAGTACGAGCAGTACTTC
TRBD1 | TRBJ1-5 | NA | TRBV7-9 | CASSSQGAPSNQPQHF | TGTGCCAGCAGCTCTCAGGGGGCCCCTAGCAATCAGCCCCAGCATTTT
NA | TRBJ2-5 | NA | TRBV9 | CASSVSGGETQYF | TGTGCCAGCAGCGTAAGTGGTGGGGAGACCCAGTACTTC
NA | TRBJ2-7 | NA | TRBV19 | CASKQGSSYEQYF | TGTGCCAGTAAGCAGGGGTCTTCCTACGAGCAGTACTTC
NA | TRBJ1-1 | NA | TRBV6-5 | CASSLRVLNTEAFF | TGTGCCAGCAGTCTCAGGGTCCTGAACACTGAAGCTTTCTTT
NA | TRBJ2-6 | NA | TRBV7-9 | CASSNQEAVQSSANVLTF | TGTGCCAGCAGCAATCAAGAGGCAGTACAATCGTCCGCCAACGTCCTGACTTTC
TRBD2 | TRBJ2-1 | NA | TRBV7-2 | CASSLDFSLAVYNEQFF | TGTGCCAGCAGCTTAGACTTTTCGCTAGCGGTGTACAATGAGCAGTTCTTC
NA | TRBJ1-2 | NA | TRBV2 | CASRRRGNYGYTF | TGTGCCAGCAGGCGCAGGGGTAACTATGGCTACACCTTC
TRBD1 | TRBJ1-5 | NA | TRBV6-1 | CASSEGGQGGQSQHF | TGTGCCAGCAGTGAGGGGGGACAGGGCGGTCAGTCCCAGCATTTT
NA | TRBJ1-2 | once | TRBV27 | CASSLGGPTHYGYTF | TGTGCCAGCAGTTTGGGAGGACCTACCCACTATGGCTACACCTTC
NA | TRBJ1-2 | few | TRBV5-6 | CASSSRDTTQRYGYTF | TGTGCCAGCAGCTCCCGGGACACCACCCAGAGGTATGGCTACACCTTC
TRBD1 | TRBJ2-1 | NA | TRBV13 | CASNQGDNEQFF | TGTGCCAGCAACCAGGGGGACAATGAGCAGTTCTTC
NA | TRBJ1-1 | once | TRBV6-5 | CASSYDLGANTEAFF | TGTGCCAGCAGTTACGATCTGGGGGCGAACACTGAAGCTTTCTTT
TRBD1 | TRBJ1-5 | NA | TRBV10-3 | CAIRETGERDQPQHF | TGTGCCATCAGGGAGACAGGGGAAAGAGATCAGCCCCAGCATTTT
NA | TRBJ2-7 | once | TRBV27 | CASRIKGSATYEQYF | TGTGCCAGCAGGATCAAAGGGTCAGCAACCTACGAGCAGTACTTC
NA | TRBJ1-1 | NA | TRBV2 | CASRGPNTEAFF | TGTGCCAGCAGAGGGCCTAACACTGAAGCTTTCTTT
NA | TRBJ2-7 | NA | TRBV28 | CASSLMGTRYEQYF | TGTGCCAGCAGTTTAATGGGGACGCGCTACGAGCAGTACTTC
NA | TRBJ2-7 | NA | TRBV5-6 | CASSSRELGRSYEQYF | TGTGCCAGCAGCTCGCGAGAACTGGGGCGCTCCTACGAGCAGTACTTC
NA | TRBJ1-1 | NA | TRBV10-1 | CASRQSRTTEAFF | TGCGCCAGCAGACAGAGTCGAACGACTGAAGCTTTCTTT
NA | TRBJ2-2 | NA | TRBV28 | CASSLNLETGELFF | TGTGCCAGCAGTTTAAATCTGGAAACCGGGGAGCTGTTTTTT
NA | TRBJ1-2 | NA | TRBV5-6 | CASSFLAYGYTF | TGTGCCAGCAGCTTTTTAGCGTATGGCTACACCTTC
TRBD2 | TRBJ2-7 | once | TRBV7-9 | CASSLEDVAGRDFSYEQYF | TGTGCCAGCAGCTTAGAAGACGTAGCGGGGCGTGACTTCTCCTACGAGCAGTACTTC
NA | TRBJ1-1 | NA | TRBV7-9 | CASSFTSTRDVTEAFF | TGTGCCAGCAGCTTTACTTCGACCCGAGATGTCACTGAAGCTTTCTTT
TRBD2 | TRBJ2-3 | NA | TRBV14 | CASSLLAGRTDTQYF | TGTGCCAGCAGCCTTCTAGCGGGACGCACAGATACGCAGTATTTT
NA | TRBJ2-7 | NA | TRBV4-1 | CASSQMGGGGEQYF | TGCGCCAGCAGCCAAATGGGGGGCGGGGGCGAGCAGTACTTC
TRBD2 | TRBJ2-7 | NA | TRBV19 | CASSETSTSYEQYF | TGTGCCAGTAGTGAGACTAGCACCTCCTACGAGCAGTACTTC
NA | TRBJ2-3 | NA | TRBV5-1 | CASSATGDTQYF | TGCGCCAGCAGCGCGACAGGAGATACGCAGTATTTT
TRBD2 | TRBJ2-7 | few | TRBV6-5 | CASRLRTSGMHEQYF | TGTGCCAGCAGACTCCGGACTAGCGGGATGCACGAGCAGTACTTC
NA | TRBJ2-3 | NA | TRBV5-1 | CASSSHKGTDTQYF | TGCGCCAGCAGCAGTCACAAAGGCACAGATACGCAGTATTTT
NA | TRBJ1-5 | NA | TRBV5-6 | CASSPGGFRGNQPQHF | TGTGCCAGCAGCCCGGGAGGGTTTCGCGGCAATCAGCCCCAGCATTTT
TRBD1 | TRBJ1-1 | medium-sized | TRBV9 | CASSEGGQPKSDTEAFF | TGTGCCAGCAGCGAGGGGGGACAGCCGAAGTCGGACACTGAAGCTTTCTTT
NA | TRBJ1-1 | NA | TRBV7-8 | CASSSGVQPQTLEAFF | TGTGCCAGCAGCTCAGGGGTCCAACCCCAAACACTTGAAGCTTTCTTT
TRBD1 | TRBJ2-1 | NA | TRBV7-9 | CASSRAGTATYNEQFF | TGTGCCAGCAGCCGCGCCGGGACAGCTACCTACAATGAGCAGTTCTTC
NA | TRBJ1-5 | NA | TRBV4-3 | CASSQDDLGNQPQHF | TGCGCCAGCAGCCAAGACGACCTCGGCAATCAGCCCCAGCATTTT
NA | TRBJ1-3 | NA | TRBV10-3 | CATREGNTIYF | TGTGCCACCCGGGAGGGAAACACCATATATTTT
NA | TRBJ1-1 | NA | TRBV7-2 | CASSLGKNTEAFF | TGTGCCAGCAGCTTAGGTAAGAACACTGAAGCTTTCTTT
TRBD2 | TRBJ2-2 | NA | TRBV5-6 | CASSLSSGRSTGELFF | TGTGCCAGCAGCTTGTCTAGCGGGAGGAGCACCGGGGAGCTGTTTTTT
NA | TRBJ2-2 | NA | TRBV6-4 | CASSDRSTGELFF | TGTGCCAGCAGTGACCGGTCCACCGGGGAGCTGTTTTTT
NA | TRBJ1-2 | NA | TRBV6-5 | CASSYSEGSYGYTF | TGTGCCAGCAGTTACTCAGAAGGCAGCTATGGCTACACCTTC
NA | TRBJ2-1 | NA | TRBV28 | CASSLRGSSYNEQFF | TGTGCCAGCAGTTTAAGAGGGAGCTCCTACAATGAGCAGTTCTTC
TRBD1 | TRBJ1-2 | NA | TRBV6-1 | CASTTTGGYGYTF | TGTGCCAGCACCACGACAGGGGGCTATGGCTACACCTTC
NA | TRBJ1-1 | NA | TRBV15 | CATSREWGVAGEAFF | TGTGCCACCAGCAGAGAATGGGGGGTTGCGGGTGAAGCTTTCTTT
TRBD1 | TRBJ1-2 | few | TRBV5-6 | CASSPGQGARGYTF | TGTGCCAGCAGCCCCGGACAGGGGGCGAGGGGCTACACCTTC
NA | TRBJ2-5 | NA | TRBV5-1 | CASSLLTRGEQYF | TGCGCCAGCAGCTTGCTTACCCGTGGAGAGCAGTACTTC
TRBD1 | TRBJ2-7 | NA | TRBV5-6 | CASSLRRGRLYEQYF | TGTGCCAGCAGCTTGCGCAGGGGGCGCCTTTACGAGCAGTACTTC
NA | TRBJ2-5 | NA | TRBV2 | CASSQVVQYF | TGTGCCAGCAGCCAGGTAGTCCAGTACTTC
NA | TRBJ2-5 | NA | TRBV5-1 | CASSYSAAKVGETQYF | TGCGCCAGCAGCTACAGCGCGGCAAAGGTTGGAGAGACCCAGTACTTC
NA | TRBJ1-2 | NA | TRBV7-9 | CASSLGQAESYGYTF | TGTGCCAGCAGCTTAGGGCAGGCGGAGAGCTATGGCTACACCTTC
NA | TRBJ1-1 | NA | TRBV9 | CASSVVQGPRDTEAFF | TGTGCCAGCAGCGTAGTCCAGGGACCTAGGGACACTGAAGCTTTCTTT
NA | TRBJ1-1 | NA | TRBV5-4 | CASSPDFEEAFF | TGTGCCAGCAGCCCCGACTTCGAGGAAGCTTTCTTT
TRBD2 | TRBJ2-3 | NA | TRBV5-4 | CASFPSGARGDTQYF | TGTGCCAGCTTCCCGAGCGGGGCGAGGGGAGATACGCAGTATTTT
NA | TRBJ2-1 | once | TRBV7-2 | CASSYQTGRGYNEQFF | TGTGCCAGCAGCTACCAGACCGGCAGAGGGTACAATGAGCAGTTCTTC